The 12 T cell receptor beta chains given below trace back to one sample, sequenced in a study of cytomegalovirus exposure and HLA in healthy donors. Generated by immunoSEQ multiplex PCR, the TCRdb table keeps only in-frame clones and is missing some. The data show over 75,000 clones, less than 85% seen once. The specimen was PBMCs. These receptors originate from a man younger than 30 in good health and CMV-seropositive.

The rearrangement joins TRBV5-6 to TRBJ2-7, with a weak D call TRBD2 (5 bases). There are 11 residues in the CDR3. Trimming removed 7 bases at V and 4 bases at J, with 9 bases between. Germline CDR1 SGHDT, CDR2 YYEEEE. The CDR3 spells CASSGGYEQYF. In DNA form, the CDR3 reads TGTGCCAGCTCAGGAGGTTACGAGCAGTACTTC.

The chain recombines TRBV21-1 with TRBJ1-2; TRBD1 is the table's D call and was not checked against the DNA. TRBV21-1 corresponds to a pseudogene. CDR3 length: 15 amino acids. The CDR3 spells CASSNRQCLWYGYTF. In DNA, the CDR3 is TGTGCCAGCAGCAACAGACAGTGCCTTTGGTATGGCTACACCTTC.

This rearrangement joins TRBV4-1 to TRBJ2-7; 7 bases are shared with TRBD1. The CDR3 totals 15 residues. Germline V lookup: CDR1 MGHRA, CDR2 YSYEKL. V dropped 1 base and J dropped 7; count of bases not matched to a gene: 10. CDR3 region: CASSQGETGNKEQYV. The CDR3 DNA follows: TGCGCCAGCAGCCAAGGCGAGACAGGGAACAAGGAGCAGTACGTC.

There are a few counts of this clone. The V gene is TRBV27, the J gene TRBJ2-7; a weak D match, TRBD1 (6 bases). Germline CDR1 MNHEY, CDR2 SMNVEV (reference sequence). The CDR3 spans 13 residues. Trimming shortened V by 8 bases and J by 5 bases, and 16 bases separated the two germline ends. DNA of the CDR3: TGTGCCAGCTCCGACCAGGGGATACACGAGCAGTACTTC. Its translation: CASSDQGIHEQYF.

The rearrangement uses TRBV6-1 and TRBJ2-7; possible D gene TRBD1, 5 bases. There are 12 residues in the CDR3. V lost 4 bases to trimming and J lost 3 bases, with 7 bases between them. CDR1 and CDR2 (germline): MNHNS, SASEGT. The CDR3 is CASSVGDYEQYV. For the CDR3, the DNA is TGTGCCAGCAGTGTAGGGGACTACGAGCAGTACGTC.

This chain uses TRBV11-1 with TRBJ2-5; TRBD2 matches 9 bases. The CDR3 covers 15 residues. Germline V gives CDR1 SGHAT, CDR2 FQDESV (reference sequence). V trimming: 5 bases; J trimming: 5 bases; junction bases outside the gene matches: 9. The CDR3 DNA follows: TGTGCCAGCAGCCGACTAGCGGACCCGGGGGAGACCCAGTACTTC. Residues: CASSRLADPGETQYF.

V usage is TRBV5-1 and J usage is TRBJ2-3; possibly TRBD1 for D (6 bases). V lost 0 bases, J lost 4 bases, and 12 bases lay in between. The length of the CDR3 is 15 residues. Germline CDR1 is SGHRS and CDR2 is YFSETQ. CDR3 DNA: TGCGCCAGCAGCTTGGGAGGGGGTCCCTCAGATACGCAGTATTTT. It is translated as CASSLGGGPSDTQYF.

In this sample, this clone turned up a few times. J is TRBJ2-7 and V is TRBV6-6; possibly TRBD1 for D (6 bases). V was trimmed by 2 bases and J by 0 bases, leaving 14 bases between them. The CDR3 consists of 16 residues. Germline CDR1 and CDR2: MNHNY and SVGAGI (reference sequence). DNA of the CDR3: TGTGCCAGCAGTTACCTTAAAGGGGACACCTCCTACGAGCAGTACTTC. Amino acids: CASSYLKGDTSYEQYF.

V usage is TRBV7-9 and J usage is TRBJ2-2; tentatively, D is TRBD2 (5 bases). Germline CDR1 and CDR2: SEHNR and FQNEAQ (reference sequence). Deletions cut 8 bases from V and 3 bases from J, with 25 bases between. The CDR3 loop spans 18 amino acids. The CDR3 region is CASPPKGRSPGYTGELFF. CDR3 nucleotide sequence: TGTGCCAGCCCCCCAAAAGGGAGAAGTCCCGGGTACACCGGGGAGCTGTTTTTT.

V usage is TRBV9 and J usage is TRBJ2-5; TRBD2 is a possible D gene (7 bases). The CDR3 spans 16 residues. With 3 bases removed from V and 2 bases from J, the gap between germline ends came to 17 bases. Germline assignment: CDR1 SGDLS and CDR2 YYNGEE. The CDR3 coding sequence is TGTGCCAGCAGCGCAGGGGAGGGGAAGGGACAAGAGACCCAGTACTTC. Amino acids: CASSAGEGKGQETQYF.

V gene TRBV6-6 combines with J gene TRBJ2-7; D call uncertain. CDR1 and CDR2 (germline): MNHNY, SVGAGI (reference sequence). The CDR3 contains 14 residues. The ends were cut back, 2 bases at V and 0 bases at J, with 8 bases in the middle. The CDR3 loop reads CASSYNGNSYEQYF. CDR3 in DNA: TGTGCCAGCAGTTACAATGGCAACTCCTACGAGCAGTACTTC.

This chain uses TRBV5-1 with TRBJ1-1, with no clear D. CDR3 size: 13 residues. V dropped 0 bases and J dropped 3 bases, with 6 bases sitting between them. Per the germline V gene, CDR1 is SGHRS and CDR2 is YFSETQ. In DNA form, the CDR3 reads TGCGCCAGCAGCTTGGCGGCGGACACTGAAGCTTTCTTT. Translating gives CASSLAADTEAFF.